This TCR beta chain was recovered during a study of response to subunit inactivated influenza vaccine. Study-level points and caveats: It was the authors' suggestion that each seasonal influenza vaccination recruits few new T cells.

TCRdb called the RT-PCR reads again in MiXCR, with one record for every CDR3 protein. Of hundreds of thousands of distinct CDR3 sequences in the sample, approximately 17% were seen once. This clonotype appeared a few times. Its antigen is still unknown. Germline V gives CDR1 LGHDT, CDR2 YNNKEL (reference sequence). The V and J ends lost 3 bases and 4 bases, in that order; junction bases with no gene match: 7. CDR3 size: 15 residues. The sequence was collected from a man aged 50 to 75 who received an inactivated influenza vaccine. Specimen: CD4+ T cells sorted from PBMCs, collected less than 30 months after vaccination. This sequence joins TRBV3-1 and TRBJ2-7; 9 positions match TRBD1. CDR3 in amino acids: CASSHDRGYRYEQYF. CDR3 sequence (DNA): TGTGCCAGCAGCCATGACAGGGGGTATAGGTACGAGCAGTACTTC.